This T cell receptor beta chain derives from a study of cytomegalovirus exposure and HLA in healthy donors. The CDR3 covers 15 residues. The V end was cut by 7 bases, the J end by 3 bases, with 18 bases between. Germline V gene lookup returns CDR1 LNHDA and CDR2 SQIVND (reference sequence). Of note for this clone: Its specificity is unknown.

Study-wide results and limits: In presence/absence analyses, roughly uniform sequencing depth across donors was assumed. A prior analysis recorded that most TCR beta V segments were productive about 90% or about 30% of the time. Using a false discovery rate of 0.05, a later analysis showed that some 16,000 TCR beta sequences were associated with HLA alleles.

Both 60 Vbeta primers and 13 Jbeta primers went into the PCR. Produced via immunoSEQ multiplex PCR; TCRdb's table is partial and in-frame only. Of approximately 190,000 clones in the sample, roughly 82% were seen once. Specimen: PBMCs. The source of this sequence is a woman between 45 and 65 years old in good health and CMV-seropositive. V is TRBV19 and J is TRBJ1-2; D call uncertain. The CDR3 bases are TGTGCCAGTACCATTCAGGACCCGGGAGACTATGGCTACACCTTC. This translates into CASTIQDPGDYGYTF.